The 21 T cell receptor beta chains in this list originate from one sample, sequenced in a study of response to subunit inactivated influenza vaccine. TCRdb processed the RT-PCR reads anew with MiXCR; each CDR3 protein has one entry. The sample contains about 780,000 distinct CDR3 sequences, less than 20% of which appear only once. Source: PBMCs from blood, taken 4 to 6 days after vaccination. Every receptor here comes from a man aged 50-60 years who received an inactivated influenza vaccine.

This chain joins TRBV7-3 and TRBJ2-7; possibly TRBD1 for D (6 bases). CDR3 length: 13 residues. V lost 4 bases and J lost 6, with 13 bases in between. Germline V CDR1 and CDR2: SGHTA, FQGTGA. The CDR3 coding sequence is TGTGCCAGCAGCTCGAGCAGGGGTGGCGAGCAGTACTTC. This translates into CASSSSRGGEQYF.

This clonotype was observed a few times. This rearrangement joins TRBV11-2 to TRBJ2-7; TRBD1 aligns across 8 bases. Per the germline V gene, CDR1 is SGHAT and CDR2 is FQNNGV. V was clipped by 0 bases and J by 2 bases; unmatched bases: 3. The CDR3 runs to 15 residues. This chain's CDR3 is CASSLEGRGPYEQYF. The CDR3 DNA is TGTGCCAGCAGCTTAGAGGGCAGGGGGCCCTACGAGCAGTACTTC.

On this clonotype itself: A much larger clone differs by one base, so this may be a read error. The rearrangement uses TRBV2 and TRBJ2-7; 11 nucleotides match TRBD1. There are 13 residues in the CDR3. Per the germline V gene, CDR1 is SNHLY and CDR2 is FYNNEI. The V and J ends lost 7 bases and 3 bases, in that order; junction bases with no gene match: 2. The chain's CDR3 is CASTGTGGYEQYF. DNA of the CDR3: TGTGCCAGCACCGGGACAGGGGGCTACGAGCAGTACTTC.

The chain combines TRBV19 with TRBJ1-2, with D hard to call. The germline V gene has CDR1 LNHDA and CDR2 SQIVND (reference sequence). The CDR3 spans 15 residues. The V gene lost 0 bases and the J gene lost 6 bases, with 14 bases spanning the gap. The CDR3, as DNA: TGTGCCAGTAGTATAGACGGCAACCCTCCTGATGGCTACACCTTC. It specifies CASSIDGNPPDGYTF.

The rearrangement joins TRBV20-1 to TRBJ2-1, with D perhaps given as TRBD1 or TRBD2 (6 bases each). Between the trimmed V and J ends, which lost 3 bases and 0 bases, there was a span of 12 bases. The CDR3 runs to 15 residues. Per germline, CDR1 DFQATT and CDR2 SNEGSKA (reference sequence). The CDR3 reads CSAREGEASYNEQFF. The CDR3 DNA follows: TGCAGTGCTAGGGAGGGGGAAGCCTCCTACAATGAGCAGTTCTTC.

This clonotype occurred a few times. The chain is built from TRBV6-2 or TRBV6-3 and TRBJ2-1; 12 nucleotides line up with TRBD2. V shed 4 bases and J 7 bases; nucleotides not matched to a gene: 14. Germline CDR1 reads MNHEY; CDR2 reads SVGEGT. The CDR3 spans 18 residues. The CDR3 reads CASSSRTSGTLGVNEQFF. The CDR3 DNA sequence: TGTGCCAGCAGTTCGAGGACTAGCGGGACTTTGGGTGTAAATGAGCAGTTCTTC.

The rearrangement uses TRBV7-2 and TRBJ2-1; D is unclear. V shed 5 bases and J shed 8 bases, with 16 bases lying between them. This CDR3 comprises 14 residues. The V gene's germline CDR1 is SGHTA and CDR2 FQGNSA. The CDR3 protein is CASSQLDGFDEQFF. In DNA, the CDR3 is TGTGCCAGCAGCCAACTGGACGGGTTCGATGAGCAGTTCTTC.

This clonotype was picked up many times. This chain joins TRBV12-3 or TRBV12-4 and TRBJ2-3; D ambiguous. This CDR3 comprises 13 residues. The germline V and J ends were trimmed by 4 bases and 7 bases, with 12 bases remaining between them. The chain's CDR3 is CASSSMMRYTQYF. The DNA for the CDR3 is TGTGCCAGCAGTTCTATGATGCGGTATACGCAGTATTTT.

This clonotype was observed a few times. The chain recombines TRBV25-1 with TRBJ2-3; tentative D call: TRBD1 (6 bases). The CDR3 length is 18 residues. Germline CDR1 MGHDK, CDR2 SYGVNS. Trimming removed 0 bases at V and 5 bases at J, with 21 bases between. CDR3 protein: CASSEYGFRQDLIDTQYF. CDR3 DNA sequence: TGTGCCAGCAGTGAATATGGGTTCCGACAGGATCTTATAGATACGCAGTATTTT.

The chain recombines TRBV5-1 with TRBJ1-1; 8 bases are shared with TRBD1. The germline V gene has CDR1 SGHRS and CDR2 YFSETQ. This CDR3 is built from 14 residues. V dropped 5 bases and J dropped 1; count of bases not matched to a gene: 4. CDR3 nucleotide sequence: TGCGCCAGCAGACACAGGGGGAGGAACACTGAAGCTTTCTTT. It specifies CASRHRGRNTEAFF.

This clonotype was recorded a few times. The chain has TRBV3-1 and TRBJ1-3; perhaps TRBD1 as D (5 bases). This CDR3 region has 15 residues. V was clipped by 1 base and J by 2 bases, with 9 bases between them. Germline V gives CDR1 LGHDT, CDR2 YNNKEL (reference sequence). CDR3 nucleotide sequence: TGTGCCAGCAGCCAAGCAGACAGAACTGGAAACACCATATATTTT. Its protein is CASSQADRTGNTIYF.

In this sample, this clonotype turned up a few times. CDR3 sequence: CASTDVTQGRQPQHF. The DNA of the CDR3 is TGTGCCAGCACCGATGTAACACAGGGGCGTCAGCCCCAGCATTTT. The chain carries TRBV12-3 or TRBV12-4 and TRBJ1-5; the match to TRBD1 covers 7 bases. The CDR3 consists of 15 residues. J lost 6 bases, V lost 7 bases, and 12 bases had no gene match.

The J gene is TRBJ1-5, the V gene TRBV9; 8 bases match TRBD1. There are 20 residues in the CDR3. The germline V gene has CDR1 SGDLS and CDR2 YYNGEE. With V trimmed by 0 bases and J by 3 bases, 17 bases remained unmatched. The CDR3 DNA reads TGTGCCAGCAGCGTAGAGGGCAGGGGGCTTCCAGGTGGCTCCAATCAGCCCCAGCATTTT. This gives the protein CASSVEGRGLPGGSNQPQHF.

The CDR3 DNA sequence: TGTGCCACCAGCCCCGCTAGCGGGACCGAGACCCAGTACTTC. Its translation is CATSPASGTETQYF. V gene TRBV15 combines with J gene TRBJ2-5; 9 bases map to TRBD2. V trimming: 5 bases; J trimming: 5 bases; junction bases outside the gene matches: 6. CDR1 and CDR2 from the germline V gene are LNHNV and YYDKDF (reference sequence). CDR3 length: 14 amino acids.

This clonotype was counted a single time. The rearrangement links TRBV10-3 to TRBJ1-1; 7 nucleotides align to TRBD1. The CDR3 totals 14 residues. CDR1 ENHRY and CDR2 SYGVKD come from the germline V gene. V was pared by 6 bases and J by 1 base, with 5 bases of the junction left unmatched. The CDR3 loop reads CAIRGGQKNTEAFF. In nucleotides, the CDR3 is TGTGCCATCAGGGGGGGACAGAAGAACACTGAAGCTTTCTTT.

V is TRBV20-1 and J is TRBJ2-1, with 7 bases matching TRBD1. This CDR3 has 11 residues. Trimming at V came to 5 bases and at J to 7 bases, leaving 2 bases not matched to a gene. Looked up from germline, CDR1 is DFQATT and CDR2 is SNEGSKA (reference sequence). The CDR3 protein is CSAQDRNEQFF. The CDR3 nucleotides read TGCAGTGCTCAGGACAGGAATGAGCAGTTCTTC.

This clonotype was detected a few times. J is TRBJ2-2 and V is TRBV7-2, with no clear D. With 1 base removed from V and 6 bases from J, the gap between germline ends came to 12 bases. Germline V gives CDR1 SGHTA, CDR2 FQGNSA. There are 15 residues in the CDR3. CDR3 amino acids: CASSLVVRVPGELFF. Here the CDR3 DNA reads TGTGCCAGCAGCTTAGTCGTCAGAGTCCCCGGGGAGCTGTTTTTT. The variable domain in full, completed from reference TRBV7-2 and TRBJ2-2, reads GAGVSQSPSNKVTEKGKDVELRCDPISGHTALYWYRQSLGQGLEFLIYFQGNSAPDKSGLPSDRFSAERTGGSVSTLTIQRTQQEDSAVYLCASSLVVRVPGELFFGEGSRLTVL.

This clonotype was detected a few times. The V gene is TRBV10-3, the J gene TRBJ2-7; TRBD2 aligns across 7 bases. CDR1 is ENHRY and CDR2 is SYGVKD in the germline V gene. Trimming took 4 bases from V and 3 from J; bases not matched to a gene: 3. CDR3 length: 13 residues. This CDR3 is CAISGASGYEQYF. In DNA form, the CDR3 reads TGTGCCATCAGTGGGGCTAGCGGCTACGAGCAGTACTTC.

This clonotype occurred a few times. The chain has TRBV10-3 and TRBJ2-7, with 7 bases matching TRBD2. The CDR3 spans 14 residues. From germline, CDR1 is ENHRY and CDR2 SYGVKD. Trimming removed 5 bases from V and 0 bases from J; junction bases left unmatched: 4. The CDR3 here is CAISLGGSSYEQYF. The CDR3 region has the DNA TGTGCCATCAGTCTGGGCGGGAGCTCCTACGAGCAGTACTTC.

This clonotype was counted only a few times. The chain couples TRBV2 to TRBJ2-1, with 7 nucleotides matching TRBD2. The V segment lost 3 bases and the J segment 3 bases; nucleotides outside the gene matches: 2. The CDR3 loop spans 14 amino acids. Germline V gene lookup returns CDR1 SNHLY and CDR2 FYNNEI. The CDR3 DNA is TGTGCCAGCAGTGACAGGACTAGCTACAATGAGCAGTTCTTC. Its protein is CASSDRTSYNEQFF.

This clonotype was observed a handful of times. The chain uses TRBV6-2 or TRBV6-3 and TRBJ1-1; unclear D gene. Germline V gives CDR1 MNHEY, CDR2 SVGEGT. V was cut by 5 bases and J by 6 bases, with 13 bases left in between. The CDR3 covers 13 residues. This CDR3 reads CASSLFAGAEAFF. CDR3 nucleotide sequence: TGTGCCAGCAGTCTATTCGCGGGCGCTGAAGCTTTCTTT.